The sequence of this TCR beta chain was determined in a study of cytomegalovirus exposure and HLA in healthy donors. Germline V lookup: CDR1 SGHNT, CDR2 YYREEE (reference sequence). The ends lost 4 bases at V and 1 base at J; junction bases unmatched: 2. The CDR3 sequence is 16 residues long. Primers included in the PCR were 60 Vbeta and 13 Jbeta primers. Sequencing used immunoSEQ multiplex PCR; TCRdb keeps in-frame clones, though not all of them. This table has approximately 190,000 clones, roughly 80% appearing once. Study conclusions and caveats: For cytomegalovirus status, the classifier reportedly gave diagnoses with high specificity and sensitivity. The authors judged a highly shared variant cluster likely a sequencing artifact. In vitro, three CMV-associated chains proved specific for CMV antigens.

Of note for this clone: Its antigen is currently unknown.

The specimen was PBMCs. The chain has TRBV5-4 and TRBJ2-3, with TRBD2 matching 14 bases. The TCR was taken from a man over 45 in good health and CMV-seronegative. The CDR3 protein is CASSPTSGGGTDTQYF. Written as DNA, the CDR3 is TGTGCCAGCAGCCCGACTAGCGGGGGGGGCACAGATACGCAGTATTTT.